This T cell receptor (beta chain) came from a study of blood T cell repertoires in COVID-19 (dated by TCRdb to the early 2020s). About the study as a whole: Samples from collaborators originated in the United States, Italy and Spain and spanned both the acute and convalescent phases of COVID-19. Sample metadata almost always included a de-identified subject ID, COVID-19 status, age in years and sex. The samples were drawn from two sources: the first 160 participants of the ongoing ImmuneRACE study, and approximately 1,300 subjects contributed by 6 global collaborators. The repertoires were made available in a free public database intended to serve as a resource for research on the immune response to SARS-CoV-2. HLA class I and class II types, where available, came from metadata supplied by the sample provider rather than from assay-based typing. The prospective study material was composed of cDNA or gDNA derived from T cells, B-cell-depleted T cells, or PBMCs. The dataset comprised deeply sampled blood TCRbeta repertoires from subjects exposed to, actively infected with, or recovered from COVID-19.

The CDR3 measures 15 amino acids from cysteine to phenylalanine. Only the CDR3 DNA is retained, 45 bases long and in frame from the first base. Sequences SGHAT (CDR1) and FQNNGV (CDR2) are obtained from the germline V gene. Relative to germline, V is 4 bases shorter and J is 1 base shorter, with 11 bases between their ends. TCRbeta CDR3 regions were amplified from genomic DNA by means of the immunoSEQ Assay, a bias-controlled multiplex PCR. From the authors' description of their analysis: The number of nucleated cells in each sample was estimated by amplification of reference gene primers within the assay. Sequence reads were collapsed and filtered to measure the absolute abundance of every unique TCRbeta CDR3 rearrangement. For each sample, productive Simpson clonality was calculated as the square root of Simpson's diversity index across productive rearrangements. TCRdb took over this immuneACCESS table, retaining in-frame rearrangements with V and J assigned. Such tables are incomplete; in checked studies, under half of the missing clones stem from an unresolved V gene, and the remainder is unexplained. V and J calls and clone size are given by that table; D and trimming were obtained from the DNA. This sample lists some 60,000 clones; more than 75% were detected once. The ten largest make up roughly 1% of the sample.

This clone appeared once. This receptor's antigen is unknown. No base qualities exist here, and no much larger clone lies one base off it. The collaborating institutions used their own protocols to collect whole blood in K2EDTA tubes. For TCRbeta analysis, collaborators shipped samples as frozen whole blood, isolated PBMCs, or DNA extracted from either of those sample types. Results the study describes overall, beyond this receptor: How much clinical and demographic metadata was included differed by source and by participant, and the metadata was provided uncurated.

The origin of this receptor is a man aged 70 or older with acute or convalescent COVID-19. Input material: peripheral blood. Rearrangement joined TRBV11-2 to TRBJ1-5, and possibly TRBD1, on 5 matching bases. The DNA sequence is as follows: TGTGCCAGCAGCTCCGGGACTGTGAGCAATCAGCCCCAGCATTTT. Its protein product is CASSSGTVSNQPQHF.